This T cell receptor (beta chain) was profiled in a study of spatial heterogeneity in lung cancer. The wider study: Compared with alpha-chain sequences, beta-chain sequences were consistently detected in greater numbers. Across the raw uncorrected reads, a unique TCR and UMI combination was observed, on average, more than ten times. The study's findings and limits: Blood contained ubiquitous expanded tumor TCRs more at resection than at follow-up.

The presence of a unique molecular identifier marked each TCR cDNA molecule. TCRdb re-called the 5' RACE reads through MiXCR, storing one row per CDR3 protein. Of 12,000 to 15,000 distinct CDR3 sequences in the sample, roughly 10% were seen once. Specified time point: sample taken at primary tumor resection. Sequencing of whole RNA from tumor, nontumor lung or frozen PBMC involved no sorting. Regarding this clonotype: What it recognizes is unknown.

The receptor's source is a female donor with early-stage non-small cell lung cancer. Sample: PBMCs, taken at surgery.

The chain's CDR3 is CASSPRLGRTYEQYF. The CDR3 DNA sequence: TGTGCCAGCAGTCCTCGACTAGGCCGAACCTACGAGCAGTACTTC. V is TRBV12-3 or TRBV12-4 and J is TRBJ2-7, with D possibly TRBD2 on 6 matching bases. CDR3 length: 15 residues. The V end lost 5 bases, the J end lost 2 bases, and 16 bases lay between the germline ends.